This T cell receptor beta chain originates from a study of cytomegalovirus exposure and HLA in healthy donors. In the PCR, 60 Vbeta and 13 Jbeta primers were used. Sequenced by immunoSEQ multiplex PCR; TCRdb stores in-frame clones only, minus some. This table has 95,000 to 110,000 clones, around 73% appearing once. The CDR3 is made up of 15 amino acids. Germline V gene data show CDR1 as SGHVS and CDR2 as FQNEAQ. Trimming removed 3 bases at V and 4 bases at J, with 14 bases between. Specimen: PBMCs. The chain employs TRBV7-8 and TRBJ2-3; tentatively, D is TRBD1 (6 bases). This clonotype originated in a young man in good health and CMV-seronegative. The chain's CDR3 is CASSLRDRQPDTQYF. The CDR3 coding sequence is TGTGCCAGCAGCTTGCGTGACAGGCAGCCAGATACGCAGTATTTT.